The subject of this entry is one T cell receptor beta chain. Its target is unknown. Naive CD8 cells lacked CD45RO and underwent positive selection for CCR7, leaving out terminally differentiated effector memory CD45RA+ cells. Caucasian adults residing in Nashville, Tennessee made up all the donors. Germline values: CDR1 PRHDT, CDR2 FYEKMQ (reference sequence). The CDR3 consists of 14 residues. With 3 bases clipped from V and 2 bases from J, the junction kept 4 bases outside the gene matches. Repertoires were generated with immunoSEQ multiplex PCR, while TCRdb's copy carries only in-frame clones and drops some. The sample has some 2 million clones, approximately 94% seen once. The sample comes from a study of shared clonotypes between healthy human individuals. About the study: Donors were a couple of women and a few men aged 18 to 49.

General study findings and limits: Only blood samples were collected, and tissue repertoires likely differ.

This TCR came from a man aged 18 to 35 in good health. The chain is built from TRBV13 and TRBJ2-7, with TRBD1 matching over 7 bases. The specimen was naive CD8+ T cells sorted from blood. CDR3 region: CASSFRGQTYEQYF. The CDR3 nucleotides are TGTGCCAGCAGCTTCCGGGGACAGACCTACGAGCAGTACTTC.